This T cell receptor (beta chain) was recovered during a study of T cells in Graves' hyperthyroidism and ophthalmopathy. Overall study results and limits: Clonotypes that were expanded in thyroid above 0.001 mostly appeared in blood too. Ophthalmopathy and stable hyperthyroidism were told apart by a 13 V-J model.

Uncontrolled infection, other autoimmune disease, pregnancy and lactation each barred patients from inclusion. Germline CDR1 is DFQATT and CDR2 is SNEGSKA (reference sequence). With V trimmed by 0 bases and J by 4 bases, 13 bases remained unmatched. The CDR3 contains 18 residues. RNA transcripts gave rise to amplified TCR beta CDR3 regions. The primer set for the first-round RT-PCR of the TCR CDR3 was HTBI. One entry per CDR3 protein results from TCRdb running MiXCR on the multiplex PCR reads. The table records 600,000 to 700,000 distinct CDR3 sequences, around 15% of them present only once. This clonotype was counted ten times or more. Its antigen is currently unknown.

The sample comprised blood. V and J are TRBV20-1 and TRBJ2-5; 11 bases map to TRBD1. The receptor comes from a woman aged 40 to 50 with Graves' ophthalmopathy. The CDR3 coding sequence is TGCAGTGCTAGAGATGGGCTATTCGGACAGGGGGCGCGAGAGACCCAGTACTTC. It specifies CSARDGLFGQGARETQYF.